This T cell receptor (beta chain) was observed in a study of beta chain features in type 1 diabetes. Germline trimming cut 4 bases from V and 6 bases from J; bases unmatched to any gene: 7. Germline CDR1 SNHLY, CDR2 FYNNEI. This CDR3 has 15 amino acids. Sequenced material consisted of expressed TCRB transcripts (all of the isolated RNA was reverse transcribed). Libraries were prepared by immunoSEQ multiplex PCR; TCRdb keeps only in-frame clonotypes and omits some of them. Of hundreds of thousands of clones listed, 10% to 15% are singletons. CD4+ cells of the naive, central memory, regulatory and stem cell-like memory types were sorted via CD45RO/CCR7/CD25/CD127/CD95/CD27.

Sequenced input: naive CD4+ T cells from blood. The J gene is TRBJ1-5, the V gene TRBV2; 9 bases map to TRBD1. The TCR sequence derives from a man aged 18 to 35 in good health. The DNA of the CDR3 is TGTGCCAGCAGTGGACAGGGGGGACAGGGTCAGCCCCAGCATTTT. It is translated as CASSGQGGQGQPQHF.